Below are 28 T cell receptor beta chains sequenced from a single sample in a study of CD8+ T cells in alopecia areata. TCR sequencing used cDNA made by reverse transcription of extracted RNA. Only in-frame clones appear in the TCRdb table, and some are missing; sequencing was by immunoSEQ multiplex PCR. The sample holds 160,000 or so clones, just over 65% seen once. The source material was CD8+ T cells sorted from blood, sampled at week 0. The origin of the receptors is a human donor with alopecia areata.

The chain combines TRBV2 with TRBJ1-5; D remains ambiguous. Per germline, CDR1 SNHLY and CDR2 FYNNEI. Trimming removed 3 bases from V and 1 base from J, with 10 bases in between. CDR3 length equals 15 residues. Here the CDR3 DNA reads TGTGCCAGCAGTGAGGTCACCAGCAGCAATCAGCCCCAGCATTTT. Translating gives CASSEVTSSNQPQHF.

The rearrangement joins TRBV27 to TRBJ2-5, with 8 bases fitting TRBD1. Per germline, CDR1 MNHEY and CDR2 SMNVEV (reference sequence). CDR3 length equals 14 residues. The trim removed 5 bases at V and 5 bases at J, leaving 7 bases unmatched. The CDR3 loop is CASSEQGAGETQYF. The CDR3 bases are TGTGCCAGCAGTGAGCAGGGGGCGGGGGAGACCCAGTACTTC.

V and J are TRBV27 and TRBJ2-5; TRBD2 is a possible D gene (5 bases). Trimming took off 7 bases at V and 1 base at J, with 16 bases between the two ends. CDR3 length: 15 amino acids. Per germline, CDR1 MNHEY and CDR2 SMNVEV (reference sequence). CDR3 protein: CASTRTRAAQETQYF. The CDR3 DNA reads TGTGCCAGCACCAGGACGAGGGCAGCCCAAGAGACCCAGTACTTC.

V gene TRBV5-1 combines with J gene TRBJ2-2; a weak D match, TRBD2 (6 bases). CDR3 length: 15 amino acids. The germline V gene has CDR1 SGHRS and CDR2 YFSETQ. V lost 7 bases and J lost 5, with 18 bases in between. The CDR3 protein is CASQGQDYETGELFF. The CDR3 DNA is TGCGCCAGCCAAGGGCAGGACTATGAGACCGGGGAGCTGTTTTTT.

The chain carries TRBV29-1 and TRBJ2-1; the D is unclear. V was clipped by 0 bases and J by 4 bases, with 10 bases between them. The germline V gene has CDR1 SQVTM and CDR2 ANQGSEA. This CDR3 has 14 amino acids. The CDR3 DNA reads TGCAGCGTTGAAGACCCTGGGGTGTACAATGAGCAGTTCTTC. Amino acids: CSVEDPGVYNEQFF.

The V and J genes are TRBV13 and TRBJ2-7; D is unclear. CDR3 length: 14 amino acids. Germline V gene lookup returns CDR1 PRHDT and CDR2 FYEKMQ (reference sequence). Trimming took 5 bases from V and 4 from J, leaving 15 bases between them. In DNA, the CDR3 is TGTGCCAGCAGCAAAAGCAGCAGGCATTACGAGCAGTACTTC. Amino acids: CASSKSSRHYEQYF.

This clone was observed once. The V gene is TRBV29-1, the J gene TRBJ2-2; TRBD1 is a possible D gene (5 bases). V lost 7 bases to trimming and J lost 4 bases, with 10 bases between them. This CDR3 region has 12 residues. The germline V gene encodes CDR1 SQVTM and CDR2 ANQGSEA. The CDR3 here is CSAMTATGELFF. The CDR3 DNA reads TGCAGCGCTATGACAGCCACCGGGGAGCTGTTTTTT.

This clone was counted between two and nine times. The chain links TRBV4-1 to TRBJ2-7; possible D gene TRBD2, 6 bases. The germline V gene has CDR1 MGHRA and CDR2 YSYEKL. CDR3 size: 17 residues. V was clipped by 0 bases and J by 5 bases, with 20 bases between them. The CDR3 here is CASSQDAWRGEVHEQYF. As DNA, the CDR3 is TGCGCCAGCAGCCAAGATGCCTGGAGGGGTGAGGTCCACGAGCAGTACTTC.

The rearrangement joins TRBV6-1 to TRBJ2-7; no firm D call. Germline CDR1 MNHNS, CDR2 SASEGT. The length of the CDR3 is 11 residues. The V end was cut by 5 bases, the J end by 3 bases, with 5 bases between. The DNA of the CDR3 is TGTGCCAGCAGTTGGGACTACGAGCAGTACTTC. It specifies CASSWDYEQYF.

This clone was counted between two and nine times. The V gene is TRBV5-1, the J gene TRBJ1-1; possible D gene TRBD1, 5 bases. Germline lookup yields CDR1 SGHRS and CDR2 YFSETQ. This CDR3 has 12 amino acids. V lost 1 base, J lost 7 bases, and 8 bases lay in between. The CDR3 nucleotides read TGCGCCAGCAGCTTGCGGGGGAATGAAGCTTTCTTT. Protein product: CASSLRGNEAFF.

The V gene is TRBV2, the J gene TRBJ1-3; D is ambiguous. Germline CDR1 is SNHLY and CDR2 is FYNNEI. The V gene lost 6 bases and the J gene lost 4 bases, with 16 bases spanning the gap. This CDR3 has 15 residues. This CDR3 reads CASRDGVAPGNTIYF. DNA for the CDR3: TGTGCCAGCAGAGACGGGGTCGCTCCCGGAAACACCATATATTTT.

This chain joins TRBV28 and TRBJ1-1; 7 nucleotides agree with TRBD1. This CDR3 is 14 amino acids long. The junction had 5 bases not matched to a gene; V was cut back by 2 bases and J by 5 bases. Germline V CDR1 and CDR2: MDHEN, SYDVKM. CDR3 region: CASSLQGGHTEAFF. In nucleotides, the CDR3 is TGTGCCAGCAGTTTACAGGGGGGGCATACTGAAGCTTTCTTT. Looking up the rest from reference TRBV28 and TRBJ1-1 gives the full variable domain: DVKVTQSSRYLVKRTGEKVFLECVQDMDHENMFWYRQDPGLGLRLIYFSYDVKMKEKGDIPEGYSVSREKKERFSLILESASTNQTSMYLCASSLQGGHTEAFFGQGTRLTVV.

The chain joins TRBV12-5 to TRBJ1-1; possible D gene TRBD1, 5 bases. The CDR3 is made up of 14 amino acids. The V gene lost 4 bases and the J gene lost 2 bases, with 11 bases spanning the gap. Germline V gene data show CDR1 as LGHNT and CDR2 as FRNRAP. CDR3 loop: CASGSDRINTEAFF. As DNA, the CDR3 is TGTGCTAGTGGTTCTGACAGAATTAACACTGAAGCTTTCTTT.

This clone turned up a few times. The V gene is TRBV19, the J gene TRBJ2-7, with TRBD2 as a possible D gene (7 bases). This CDR3 comprises 14 residues. The V end was cut by 3 bases, the J end by 2 bases, with 11 bases between. Germline V gene sequence: CDR1 LNHDA, CDR2 SQIVND (reference sequence). The CDR3 region has the DNA TGTGCCAGTAGTATGGCGGGGGCTACCTACGAGCAGTACTTC. Amino acids: CASSMAGATYEQYF.

This clone appeared a single time. The V gene is TRBV4-1, the J gene TRBJ2-1; D is undetermined. V was trimmed by 4 bases and J by 3 bases, leaving 7 bases between them. The CDR3 is 13 residues long. CDR1 and CDR2 (germline): MGHRA, YSYEKL. CDR3 region: CASSPTDYNEQFF. The CDR3 DNA reads TGCGCCAGCAGCCCGACGGACTACAATGAGCAGTTCTTC.

V usage is TRBV9 and J usage is TRBJ2-1; D not certain. This CDR3 comprises 12 residues. Trimming left V 2 bases short and J 5 bases short, with 5 bases between. The germline V gene encodes CDR1 SGDLS and CDR2 YYNGEE. DNA of the CDR3: TGTGCCAGCAGCGTGAAAGACAATGAGCAGTTCTTC. As protein: CASSVKDNEQFF.

The chain joins TRBV20-1 to TRBJ2-7, with D possibly TRBD1 on 5 matching bases. V was cut by 5 bases and J by 7 bases, with 9 bases left in between. This CDR3 is 10 amino acids long. Germline V gene lookup returns CDR1 DFQATT and CDR2 SNEGSKA (reference sequence). Written as DNA, the CDR3 is TGCAGTGCTCTAGACAGAGAGCAGTACTTC. This sequence encodes CSALDREQYF.

This clone appeared once. This CDR3 is also generated by other DNA sequences in the sample. CDR3 sequence: CATSGGQGTYEQYF. In DNA form, the CDR3 reads TGTGCCACCAGCGGTGGACAGGGAACCTACGAGCAGTACTTC. This chain links TRBV15 with TRBJ2-7; 8 bases align to TRBD1. The V gene's germline CDR1 is LNHNV and CDR2 YYDKDF (reference sequence). Trimming took 5 bases from V and 2 from J; bases not matched to a gene: 5. The CDR3 totals 14 residues.

This clone has a handful of counts. The V call is TRBV10-3, the J call TRBJ2-3, with 8 bases fitting TRBD2. Germline loops: CDR1 ENHRY, CDR2 SYGVKD. The CDR3 has 14 amino acids. The V and J ends lost 9 bases and 3 bases, in that order; junction bases with no gene match: 8. The CDR3 sequence is CAMYSGVWTDTQYF. CDR3 DNA: TGTGCCATGTATAGCGGGGTATGGACAGATACGCAGTATTTT.

The rearrangement links TRBV4-1 to TRBJ1-3; D is uncertain. The germline V gene encodes CDR1 MGHRA and CDR2 YSYEKL. The V and J ends lost 4 bases and 3 bases respectively, with 7 bases between them. This CDR3 has 13 residues. In DNA, the CDR3 is TGCGCCAGCAGCCCAGGACGTGGAAACACCATATATTTT. The encoded protein is CASSPGRGNTIYF.

This clone occurred a few times. The CDR3 loop reads CAIKGNVDEQYF. The CDR3 DNA sequence: TGTGCCATCAAGGGTAACGTCGACGAGCAGTACTTC. The rearrangement joins TRBV10-3 to TRBJ2-7, with D uncertain. From germline, CDR1 is ENHRY and CDR2 SYGVKD. Trimming shortened V by 7 bases and J by 5 bases, and 12 bases separated the two germline ends. CDR3 length: 12 residues.

The chain links TRBV9 to TRBJ2-1; 10 bases fit TRBD2. The ends lost 3 bases at V and 1 base at J; junction bases unmatched: 4. Germline CDR1 and CDR2: SGDLS and YYNGEE. The CDR3 is 16 amino acids. CDR3 residues: CASSAGTSVSYNEQFF. The CDR3 DNA follows: TGTGCCAGCAGCGCTGGGACTAGCGTGTCCTACAATGAGCAGTTCTTC.

The chain recombines TRBV4-2 with TRBJ2-7, with D tentatively TRBD1 (6 bases). The CDR3 is 14 amino acids. With 0 bases removed from V and 3 bases from J, the gap between germline ends came to 9 bases. Germline CDR1 and CDR2: LGHNA and YNFKEQ. This CDR3 reads CASSQDIRGYEQYF. Written as DNA, the CDR3 is TGTGCCAGCAGCCAAGATATCAGGGGCTACGAGCAGTACTTC.

J is TRBJ2-4 and V is TRBV4-2; D call uncertain. This CDR3 spans 12 amino acids. Trimming removed 4 bases at V and 6 bases at J, with 7 bases between. Germline V CDR1 and CDR2: LGHNA, YNFKEQ. DNA of the CDR3: TGTGCCAGCAGCCCCGACGGAAACATTCAGTACTTC. It is translated as CASSPDGNIQYF.

V and J are TRBV10-3 and TRBJ2-1; D might be TRBD2 (6 bases). The CDR3 runs to 15 residues. Germline assignment: CDR1 ENHRY and CDR2 SYGVKD. The germline V and J ends were trimmed by 5 bases and 4 bases, with 15 bases remaining between them. CDR3 nucleotides: TGTGCCATCAGTCGAAAAGGGGACTTATACAATGAGCAGTTCTTC. This encodes CAISRKGDLYNEQFF.

The chain has TRBV29-1 and TRBJ2-1; D tentatively reads TRBD1 or TRBD2 (5 bases each). The CDR3 covers 14 residues. The V and J ends lost 5 bases and 7 bases respectively, with 18 bases between them. From germline, CDR1 is SQVTM and CDR2 ANQGSEA. CDR3 protein: CSVRGWVGANEQFF. CDR3 in DNA: TGCAGCGTTCGGGGCTGGGTTGGGGCAAATGAGCAGTTCTTC.

The rearrangement uses TRBV7-9 and TRBJ2-7, with TRBD1 identical over 9 bases. V lost 6 bases, J lost 2 bases, and 8 bases stayed unmatched. The germline CDR1 and CDR2 sequences are SEHNR and FQNEAQ (reference sequence). CDR3 size: 15 residues. The CDR3 DNA is TGTGCCAGCAGACCCGGGACAGGGAGGCCCTACGAGCAGTACTTC. Translation: CASRPGTGRPYEQYF.

The chain has TRBV9 and TRBJ2-7, with 7 bases that match TRBD1. The junction had 5 bases not matched to a gene; V was cut back by 3 bases and J by 2 bases. There are 14 residues in the CDR3. The germline gives CDR1 SGDLS, CDR2 YYNGEE. CDR3 amino acids: CASSEGDSTYEQYF. As DNA, the CDR3 is TGTGCCAGCAGCGAGGGGGACAGTACCTACGAGCAGTACTTC.